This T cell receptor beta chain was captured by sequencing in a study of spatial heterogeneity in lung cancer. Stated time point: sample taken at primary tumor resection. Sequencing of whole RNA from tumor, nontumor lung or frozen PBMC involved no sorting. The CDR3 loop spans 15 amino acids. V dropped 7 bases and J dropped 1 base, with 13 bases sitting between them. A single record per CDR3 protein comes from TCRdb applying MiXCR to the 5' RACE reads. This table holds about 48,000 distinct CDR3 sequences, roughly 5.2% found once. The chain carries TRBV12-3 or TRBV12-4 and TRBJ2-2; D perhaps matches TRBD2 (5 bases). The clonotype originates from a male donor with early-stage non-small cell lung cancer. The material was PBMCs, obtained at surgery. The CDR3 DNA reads TGTGCCAGCAACGTTGGACTGATGAACACCGGGGAGCTGTTTTTT. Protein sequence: CASNVGLMNTGELFF.